The clone carrying this TCR beta chain has just one count. This record comes from a study of blood T cell repertoires in COVID-19. Libraries were prepared by immunoSEQ multiplex PCR; TCRdb keeps only in-frame clonotypes and omits some of them. The sample records some 170,000 clones, 87% being singletons. The CDR3 has 15 amino acids. Trimming took off 1 base at V and 2 bases at J, with 11 bases between the two ends. CDR1 SGHNT and CDR2 YENEEA come from the germline V gene. Sequences were obtained from PBMCs or T cells enriched from blood (not recorded which). The chain has TRBV11-3 and TRBJ1-1, with D maybe TRBD1 (5 bases). This receptor was identified in a human donor with acute COVID-19. The donor label of this sample is uncertain. The DNA of the CDR3 is TGTGCCAGCAGCTTAGGGTGGGGCGGCAACACTGAAGCTTTCTTT. Translation: CASSLGWGGNTEAFF.